The rows below give T cell receptor beta chains drawn from one sample of a study of blood T cell repertoires in COVID-19. TCRdb keeps only in-frame clones here, not all; method: immunoSEQ multiplex PCR. This table has about 170,000 clones, approximately 79% appearing once. Sequenced input: peripheral blood. The origin of the receptors is a woman at least 80 years old with acute or convalescent COVID-19. Both conserved end residues are part of each CDR3. A D gene is named only where the DNA matches it firmly. Clone size is given for some rows only: seen once, a few or many times, or a class if the clone is expanded.

TRBD2	TRBJ2-7	TRBV7-9	NA	CASSLGSSGAYEQYF	TGTGCCAGCAGCTTAGGGTCTAGCGGGGCCTACGAGCAGTACTTC
TRBD2	TRBJ2-1	TRBV10-3	NA	CAILAPGLADNEQFF	TGTGCCATTCTGGCTCCGGGACTAGCGGACAATGAGCAGTTCTTC
NA	TRBJ1-4	TRBV5-5	NA	CASSFYGSAMEKLFF	TGTGCCAGCAGCTTTTACGGTTCCGCAATGGAAAAACTGTTTTTT
NA	TRBJ2-7	TRBV6-6	NA	CASSYPPPGEEYF	TGTGCCAGCAGTTATCCGCCCCCCGGGGAGGAGTACTTC
TRBD2	TRBJ2-7	TRBV4-1	NA	CASSQEGAGGEQYF	TGCGCCAGCAGCCAAGAGGGAGCGGGGGGGGAGCAGTACTTC
NA	TRBJ2-5	TRBV7-9	NA	CASSSSQGTQYF	TGTGCCAGCAGCTCAAGCCAGGGAACCCAGTACTTC
NA	TRBJ1-3	TRBV19	NA	CASSFLSGDSGNTIYF	TGTGCCAGTAGTTTTTTATCCGGGGACTCTGGAAACACCATATATTTT
NA	TRBJ2-5	TRBV3-1/TRBV3-2	NA	CASSQAQVQETQYF	TGTGCCAGCAGCCAAGCGCAGGTCCAAGAGACCCAGTACTTC
NA	TRBJ1-1	TRBV21-1	NA	CASSKVGGAPAEAFF	TGTGCCAGCAGCAAAGTAGGAGGGGCGCCCGCTGAAGCTTTCTTT
TRBD1	TRBJ2-3	TRBV5-1	NA	CASSTRQGQADTQYF	TGCGCCAGCAGCACCAGACAGGGACAGGCAGATACGCAGTATTTT
NA	TRBJ2-3	TRBV5-1	NA	CASSLAVGALADTQYF	TGCGCCAGCAGCTTGGCAGTGGGGGCGCTCGCAGATACGCAGTATTTT
TRBD2	TRBJ2-7	TRBV5-5	NA	CASSRELAHSSYEQYF	TGTGCCAGCAGCCGCGAACTAGCGCATAGCTCCTACGAGCAGTACTTC
NA	TRBJ1-5	TRBV12-3/TRBV12-4	NA	CASLRNSNQPQHF	TGTGCCAGCCTCAGAAATAGCAATCAGCCCCAGCATTTT
TRBD2	TRBJ2-2	TRBV5-1	NA	CASSTGLAGLGAGELFF	TGCGCCAGCAGCACCGGACTAGCGGGGCTCGGGGCCGGGGAGCTGTTTTTT
TRBD2	TRBJ2-1	TRBV27	NA	CASSIPGTSAYEQFF	TGTGCCAGCAGTATTCCCGGGACTAGCGCATACGAGCAGTTCTTC
TRBD2	TRBJ2-1	TRBV7-2	few	CASSLKYTTSGSLNEQFF	TGTGCCAGCAGCCTTAAGTACACGACTAGCGGGAGTCTCAATGAGCAGTTCTTC
TRBD2	TRBJ2-3	TRBV28	NA	CASMERGLGGDTQYF	TGTGCCAGCATGGAGCGGGGACTAGGAGGAGATACGCAGTATTTT
TRBD2	TRBJ2-5	TRBV5-1	once	CASSLGGVAGYETQYF	TGCGCCAGCAGCTTGGGGGGAGTAGCGGGTTACGAGACCCAGTACTTC
TRBD1	TRBJ2-7	TRBV5-1	NA	CASSSLQGAENEQYF	TGCGCCAGCAGCTCATTACAGGGGGCAGAAAACGAGCAGTACTTC
TRBD2	TRBJ2-5	TRBV5-4	once	CASSLAGVGETQYF	TGTGCCAGCAGTTTAGCGGGAGTGGGAGAGACCCAGTACTTC
NA	TRBJ2-7	TRBV27	NA	CASSSTGPSNEQYF	TGTGCCAGCAGTTCGACAGGTCCTTCCAACGAGCAGTACTTC
NA	TRBJ1-5	TRBV12-3/TRBV12-4	once	CASSFTGDEPQHF	TGTGCCAGCAGTTTCACAGGCGATGAGCCCCAGCATTTT
NA	TRBJ2-7	TRBV10-1	few	CASSDSQALSEQYF	TGCGCCAGCAGTGACTCCCAGGCTCTAAGCGAGCAGTACTTC
TRBD1	TRBJ1-2	TRBV10-3	NA	CAISGQGAGYGYTF	TGTGCCATCAGTGGGCAGGGGGCAGGGTATGGCTACACCTTC
TRBD1	TRBJ1-1	TRBV7-6	NA	CASSHRYSGTGGNTEAFF	TGTGCCAGCAGCCATAGATACTCGGGGACAGGAGGGAACACTGAAGCTTTCTTT
TRBD1	TRBJ1-6	TRBV3-1/TRBV3-2	NA	CASSQGSGTGNNSPLHF	TGTGCCAGCAGCCAAGGATCAGGGACAGGAAATAATTCACCCCTCCACTTT
NA	TRBJ2-7	TRBV30	NA	CAWSVQGGYEQYF	TGTGCCTGGAGTGTGCAGGGAGGATACGAGCAGTACTTC
TRBD2	TRBJ2-1	TRBV24-1	NA	CATSDSGLAGVEQFF	TGTGCCACCAGTGATTCAGGACTAGCGGGAGTTGAGCAGTTCTTC
TRBD2	TRBJ2-5	TRBV10-1	NA	CASSDSSGRALETQYF	TGCGCCAGCAGTGATAGTAGCGGGAGGGCCCTTGAGACCCAGTACTTC
TRBD2	TRBJ2-7	TRBV4-3	NA	CASSQEASGRWSSYEQYF	TGCGCCAGCAGCCAAGAAGCTAGCGGGAGGTGGAGCTCCTACGAGCAGTACTTC
TRBD2	TRBJ2-1	TRBV5-1	once	CASSKTSGSGDNEQFF	TGCGCCAGCAGCAAGACTAGCGGGAGTGGTGACAATGAGCAGTTCTTC
NA	TRBJ2-7	TRBV28	NA	CASSSSPSVQYF	TGTGCCAGCAGTTCGAGTCCGTCGGTGCAGTACTTC
TRBD1	TRBJ2-7	TRBV4-3	once	CASSQTGQGDSEQYF	TGCGCCAGCAGCCAAACGGGACAAGGGGACAGCGAGCAGTACTTC
NA	TRBJ1-1	TRBV30	once	CAWSRLGGLNTEAFF	TGTGCCTGGAGCCGCCTGGGAGGGCTAAACACTGAAGCTTTCTTT
TRBD2	TRBJ2-7	TRBV7-9	NA	CASSLSAGGTQQYF	TGTGCCAGCAGCTTATCCGCGGGAGGGACCCAGCAGTACTTC
NA	TRBJ1-4	TRBV5-1	NA	CASSLLTATNEKLFF	TGCGCCAGCAGCCTCCTGACTGCAACTAATGAAAAACTGTTTTTT
NA	TRBJ1-1	TRBV4-1	NA	CASSQEEGLGAFF	TGCGCCAGCAGCCAAGAGGAGGGTTTGGGAGCTTTCTTT
NA	TRBJ1-2	TRBV28	NA	CASSGAPGRYGYTF	TGTGCCAGCAGTGGAGCCCCAGGGCGCTATGGCTACACCTTC
TRBD1	TRBJ2-2	TRBV28	NA	CASRRDRVTGELFF	TGTGCCAGCAGGAGGGACAGGGTGACCGGGGAGCTGTTTTTT
TRBD1	TRBJ2-7	TRBV30	NA	CAWSLGQPGTYEQYF	TGTGCCTGGAGTTTGGGACAGCCGGGAACCTACGAGCAGTACTTC
TRBD1	TRBJ1-1	TRBV6-1	NA	CASSDEGAKNTEAFF	TGTGCCAGCAGTGACGAGGGGGCGAAGAACACTGAAGCTTTCTTT
NA	TRBJ2-7	TRBV9	few	CASSVFGSGTGEQYF	TGTGCCAGCAGCGTCTTCGGGAGCGGTACGGGCGAGCAGTACTTC
TRBD1	TRBJ1-2	TRBV5-4	NA	CASSSEQGNYGYTF	TGTGCCAGCAGCTCGGAACAGGGGAACTATGGCTACACCTTC
TRBD1	TRBJ1-1	TRBV19	NA	CASSTGGRVATEAFF	TGTGCCAGTAGTACAGGGGGCAGAGTGGCCACTGAAGCTTTCTTT
NA	TRBJ1-4	TRBV24-1	NA	CATSDEGVEKLFF	TGTGCCACCAGTGATGAGGGGGTTGAAAAACTGTTTTTT
NA	TRBJ2-3	TRBV7-9	many	CASSFITSTDTQYF	TGTGCCAGCAGCTTTATTACTAGCACAGATACGCAGTATTTT
NA	TRBJ2-1	TRBV6-6	NA	CASTLTGSGGWNEQFF	TGTGCCAGCACCCTTACGGGTAGCGGAGGGTGGAATGAGCAGTTCTTC
NA	TRBJ1-5	TRBV5-8	NA	CASSFRGGWGYSNQPQHF	TGTGCCAGCAGCTTTCGTGGGGGGTGGGGATATAGCAATCAGCCCCAGCATTTT
NA	TRBJ2-7	TRBV19	NA	CASSILGGRLLYEQYF	TGTGCCAGTAGTATTCTTGGAGGGAGACTTCTCTACGAGCAGTACTTC
NA	TRBJ2-3	TRBV4-2	NA	CASSQDVGSSRNTQYF	TGTGCCAGCAGCCAAGACGTCGGGAGTTCTAGGAATACGCAGTATTTT
TRBD1	TRBJ1-4	TRBV6-1	few	CASSEGGGTGDEKLFF	TGTGCCAGCAGTGAAGGAGGCGGGACAGGGGATGAAAAACTGTTTTTT
NA	TRBJ2-4	TRBV30	NA	CAWSVGISPGIQYF	TGTGCCTGGAGTGTGGGTATCTCCCCGGGGATTCAGTACTTC
NA	TRBJ2-1	TRBV5-1	few	CASSLNVGGEGEQFF	TGCGCCAGCAGCTTAAATGTAGGAGGCGAGGGTGAGCAGTTCTTC